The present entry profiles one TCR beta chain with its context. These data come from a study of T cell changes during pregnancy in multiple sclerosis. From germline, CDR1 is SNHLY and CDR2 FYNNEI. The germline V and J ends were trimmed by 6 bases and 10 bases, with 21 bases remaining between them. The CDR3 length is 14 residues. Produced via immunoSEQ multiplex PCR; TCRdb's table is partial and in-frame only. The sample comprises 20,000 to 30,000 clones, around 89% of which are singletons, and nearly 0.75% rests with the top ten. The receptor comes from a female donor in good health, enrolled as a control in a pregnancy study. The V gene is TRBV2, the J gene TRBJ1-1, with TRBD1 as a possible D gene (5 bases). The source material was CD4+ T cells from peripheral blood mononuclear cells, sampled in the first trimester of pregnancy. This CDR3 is CASRVTAPSGGAFF. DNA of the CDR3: TGTGCCAGCAGAGTGACAGCACCTTCCGGGGGAGCTTTCTTT.